The 19 T cell receptor beta chains reported below all come from one sample, sequenced in a study of T-cell reconstitution after alpha-beta-depleted transplantation in children. The library targeted TCRbeta and was prepared with unique molecular identifiers. MiXCR, applied by TCRdb to the PCR reads, yields one record per CDR3 protein. Counted here are over 100,000 distinct CDR3 sequences, approximately 10% occurring once; the ten biggest clones make up under 35%. The sequenced sample was PBMCs, obtained before TCRalphabeta/CD19-depleted stem cell transplant. The source is a boy younger than 10 with acute lymphoblastic leukemia, due to receive a stem cell transplant.

V gene TRBV7-9 combines with J gene TRBJ2-3; D may be TRBD1 (6 bases). Germline V gene sequence: CDR1 SEHNR, CDR2 FQNEAQ (reference sequence). The ends were cut back, 4 bases at V and 3 bases at J, with 20 bases in the middle. The length of the CDR3 is 17 residues. CDR3 in amino acids: CASSSDIEQGRTDTQYF. CDR3 nucleotides: TGTGCCAGCAGCTCCGATATCGAACAGGGTCGGACAGATACGCAGTATTTT.

This clonotype was counted many times. This sequence joins TRBV5-8 and TRBJ2-7; 8 nucleotides agree with TRBD2. The CDR3 sequence is 15 residues long. V shed 1 base and J 6 bases; nucleotides not matched to a gene: 9. Germline CDR1 is SGHTS and CDR2 is YDEGEE. CDR3: CASSLIAGGPGEQYF. CDR3 DNA: TGTGCCAGCAGCTTGATCGCGGGAGGCCCTGGCGAGCAGTACTTC.

The CDR3 coding sequence is TGCGCCAGCAGCCAAGATCCCCCGCGGGGGGTAGCGGGAGATTACGAGCAGTACTTC. Translation: CASSQDPPRGVAGDYEQYF. V usage is TRBV4-1 and J usage is TRBJ2-7; 9 bases map to TRBD2. V shed 0 bases and J 4 bases; nucleotides not matched to a gene: 16. The length of the CDR3 is 19 residues. Per the germline V gene, CDR1 is MGHRA and CDR2 is YSYEKL.

This clonotype was observed a handful of times. The chain joins TRBV27 to TRBJ2-7, with TRBD2 matching 14 bases. Trimming at V came to 4 bases and at J to 4 bases, leaving 6 bases not matched to a gene. CDR3 length equals 16 residues. Germline lookup yields CDR1 MNHEY and CDR2 SMNVEV (reference sequence). The DNA of the CDR3 is TGTGCCAGCAGTTCCCGACTAGCGGGAGGGAGGTACGAGCAGTACTTC. Translated: CASSSRLAGGRYEQYF.

The CDR3 here is CASTRTSGVNNEQFF. Written as DNA, the CDR3 is TGCGCCAGCACTCGGACTAGCGGAGTAAACAATGAGCAGTTCTTC. This chain links TRBV5-1 with TRBJ2-1, with 10 bases lining up with TRBD2. The CDR3 is 15 residues long. In germline, CDR1 is SGHRS, CDR2 YFSETQ. V shed 6 bases and J 5 bases; nucleotides not matched to a gene: 8.

The CDR3 is CSARGGTTYRTDTQYF. CDR3 coding DNA: TGCAGTGCTAGAGGGGGGACGACTTACCGCACAGATACGCAGTATTTT. The chain employs TRBV20-1 and TRBJ2-3, with D perhaps given as TRBD1 or TRBD2 (5 bases each). The CDR3 runs to 16 residues. CDR1 and CDR2 from the germline V gene are DFQATT and SNEGSKA (reference sequence). V lost 1 base to trimming and J lost 1 base, with 15 bases between them.

This clonotype appeared a few times. The chain joins TRBV5-4 to TRBJ2-1, with 8 bases matching TRBD2. This CDR3 has 13 residues. Germline CDR1 reads SGHNT; CDR2 reads YYREEE (reference sequence). Trimming took 7 bases from V and 6 from J; bases not matched to a gene: 6. CDR3 amino acids: CASDRGGGNEQFF. CDR3 DNA sequence: TGTGCCAGCGATCGGGGGGGAGGCAATGAGCAGTTCTTC.

This clonotype has a handful of counts. J is TRBJ1-3 and V is TRBV29-1; the match to TRBD1 covers 8 bases. The CDR3 length is 13 residues. CDR1 and CDR2 (germline): SQVTM, ANQGSEA. V dropped 7 bases and J dropped 3; count of bases not matched to a gene: 5. The CDR3 is CSAGGAYGNTIYF. The CDR3 DNA is TGCAGCGCAGGGGGCGCATATGGAAACACCATATATTTT. Using reference TRBV29-1 and TRBJ1-3 for the parts outside the CDR3, the full variable domain is SAVISQKPSRDICQRGTSLTIQCQVDSQVTMMFWYRQQPGQSLTLIATANQGSEATYESGFVIDKFPISRPNLTFSTLTVSNMSPEDSSIYLCSAGGAYGNTIYFGEGSWLTVV.

Comments on this clonotype: This may stem from a read error, because a much larger clone lies one nucleotide away. This rearrangement joins TRBV15 to TRBJ2-7; weak D call: TRBD2 (6 bases). The CDR3 runs to 16 residues. Germline CDR1 LNHNV, CDR2 YYDKDF (reference sequence). CDR3 in amino acids: CGTSRKPGTDTYEQYF. The CDR3 DNA follows: TGTGGCACCAGCAGAAAACCCGGGACTGACACCTACGAGCAGTACTTC.

This clonotype was seen only a few times. This rearrangement joins TRBV12-3 or TRBV12-4 to TRBJ2-5; unclear D gene. V lost 6 bases, J lost 3 bases, and 5 bases lay in between. The length of the CDR3 is 11 residues. The CDR3 region has the DNA TGTGCCAGCAGCCACAAAGAGACCCAGTACTTC. It codes for CASSHKETQYF.

The chain couples TRBV29-1 to TRBJ2-7; 10 bases map to TRBD2. The CDR3 extends over 14 amino acids. Per the germline V gene, CDR1 is SQVTM and CDR2 is ANQGSEA. J gave up 4 bases and V 5 bases, and 8 bases lay outside the gene matches. Here the CDR3 reads CSVMASGSWYEQYF. The CDR3 nucleotides are TGCAGCGTTATGGCTAGCGGGAGTTGGTACGAGCAGTACTTC.

This chain links TRBV15 with TRBJ2-7; 10 nucleotides line up with TRBD2. The CDR3 sequence is 16 residues long. Trimming at V came to 0 bases and at J to 1 base, leaving 3 bases not matched to a gene. Per germline, CDR1 LNHNV and CDR2 YYDKDF (reference sequence). The DNA for the CDR3 is TGTGCCACCAGCAGAGAGGGTAGCGGGAGGTCCTACGAGCAGTACTTC. This sequence encodes CATSREGSGRSYEQYF. Variable domain in full (rest from reference TRBV15 and TRBJ2-7): DAMVIQNPRYQVTQFGKPVTLSCSQTLNHNVMYWYQQKSSQAPKLLFHYYDKDFNNEADTPDNFQSRRPNTSFCFLDIRSPGLGDTAMYLCATSREGSGRSYEQYFGPGTRLTVT.

This clonotype has just a few counts. The chain is built from TRBV20-1 and TRBJ1-2; TRBD1 agrees at 8 bases. The CDR3 is 14 amino acids. J lost 2 bases, V lost 0 bases, and 2 bases had no gene match. The germline CDR1 and CDR2 sequences are DFQATT and SNEGSKA (reference sequence). This chain's CDR3 is CSARDGDRNYGYTF. CDR3 bases: TGCAGTGCTAGAGATGGGGACAGGAACTATGGCTACACCTTC.

In its sample, this clonotype was seen a few times. The CDR3 bases are TGTGCCAGCAGTACTAAGGGACAGGGACAAGAGACCCAGTACTTC. Protein sequence: CASSTKGQGQETQYF. The J gene is TRBJ2-5, the V gene TRBV7-9; 9 bases map to TRBD1. The CDR3 covers 15 residues. Germline V gene lookup returns CDR1 SEHNR and CDR2 FQNEAQ (reference sequence). Unmatched junction bases numbered 7, after V lost 6 bases and J lost 2 bases.

The table lists this clonotype with many counts. The J gene is TRBJ2-1, the V gene TRBV29-1; TRBD2 agrees at 10 bases. The CDR3 loop spans 14 amino acids. The germline gives CDR1 SQVTM, CDR2 ANQGSEA. V gave up 6 bases and J gave up 4 bases; unmatched junction bases: 6. The chain's CDR3 is CSVDTSGMYNEQFF. DNA for the CDR3: TGCAGCGTAGACACTAGCGGGATGTACAATGAGCAGTTCTTC.

This clonotype was observed many times. The J gene is TRBJ2-6, the V gene TRBV20-1, with 7 bases that match TRBD1. The CDR3 is 15 residues long. The germline gives CDR1 DFQATT, CDR2 SNEGSKA (reference sequence). Unmatched junction bases numbered 1, after V lost 0 bases and J lost 2 bases. CDR3 protein: CSARDQGAGANVLTF. CDR3 nucleotide sequence: TGCAGTGCTAGAGATCAGGGGGCTGGGGCCAACGTCCTGACTTTC.

The sample holds many counts of this clonotype. This chain uses TRBV5-6 with TRBJ2-7; D gene uncertain. This CDR3 is built from 12 residues. Trimming took off 2 bases at V and 1 base at J, with 4 bases between the two ends. CDR1 is SGHDT and CDR2 is YYEEEE in the germline V gene. The CDR3 protein is CASSLISYEQYF. For the CDR3, the DNA is TGTGCCAGCAGCTTAATTTCCTACGAGCAGTACTTC.

This clonotype occurred a few times. The chain links TRBV12-3 or TRBV12-4 to TRBJ2-7; weak D call: TRBD2 (6 bases). V was trimmed by 7 bases and J by 2 bases, leaving 15 bases between them. The CDR3 loop spans 14 amino acids. CDR3 nucleotide sequence: TGTGCCAGCACCCCGGGACTCCCAACCTACGAGCAGTACTTC. Protein sequence: CASTPGLPTYEQYF.

This clonotype was counted a few times. The chain links TRBV5-1 to TRBJ2-5, with 8 bases identical to TRBD2. The germline gives CDR1 SGHRS, CDR2 YFSETQ. V trimming: 2 bases; J trimming: 4 bases; junction bases outside the gene matches: 4. The CDR3 covers 14 residues. Here the CDR3 reads CASSFIGLAETQYF. The CDR3 DNA reads as TGCGCCAGCAGCTTCATTGGACTAGCAGAGACCCAGTACTTC. Looking up the rest from reference TRBV5-1 and TRBJ2-5 gives the full variable domain: KAGVTQTPRYLIKTRGQQVTLSCSPISGHRSVSWYQQTPGQGLQFLFEYFSETQRNKGNFPGRFSGRQFSNSRSEMNVSTLELGDSALYLCASSFIGLAETQYFGPGTRLLVL.